These 28 T cell receptor beta chains were all obtained from the same sample, sequenced in a study of T cells after yellow fever vaccination. TCRdb independently ran MiXCR on the 5' RACE reads; one entry per CDR3 protein. The data contain about 340,000 distinct CDR3 sequences, approximately 3.9% of them singletons. The material was PBMCs, obtained 5 days after the yellow fever booster vaccination. These receptor sequences come from a young man who received the YFV17D yellow fever vaccine.

In its sample, this clonotype was seen many times. The chain recombines TRBV9 with TRBJ2-5; D not certain. Germline CDR1 reads SGDLS; CDR2 reads YYNGEE. The CDR3 runs to 13 residues. V dropped 2 bases and J dropped 5 bases, with 10 bases sitting between them. The DNA for the CDR3 is TGTGCCAGCAGCGTCAGTCTCGGGGAGACCCAGTACTTC. It is translated as CASSVSLGETQYF.

This clonotype was counted between two and nine times. The chain combines TRBV27 with TRBJ2-6, with D possibly matching TRBD1 (6 bases). Germline values: CDR1 MNHEY, CDR2 SMNVEV (reference sequence). The CDR3 sequence is 14 residues long. Trimming pared 10 bases from V and 2 bases from J, leaving 12 bases between. The CDR3 sequence is CATSPGAGANVLTF. The CDR3 DNA reads TGTGCCACCTCCCCAGGGGCTGGGGCCAACGTCCTGACTTTC.

This clonotype has at least ten counts. The rearrangement joins TRBV12-3 or TRBV12-4 to TRBJ2-3; 13 positions agree with TRBD2. J was trimmed by 4 bases and V by 5 bases; bases with no gene match: 3. The CDR3 loop spans 15 amino acids. The CDR3 sequence: CASSRTSGGADTQYF. The CDR3 DNA reads as TGTGCCAGCAGTCGAACTAGCGGGGGGGCAGATACGCAGTATTTT.

This clonotype showed up many times. This chain connects TRBV11-2 to TRBJ1-2; no firm D call. Germline CDR1 reads SGHAT; CDR2 reads FQNNGV. The CDR3 has 14 residues. Trimming cost V 1 base and J 2 bases, with 8 bases left between them. In DNA form, the CDR3 reads TGTGCCAGCAGCTTAGTGGCAGCGAACTATGGCTACACCTTC. It specifies CASSLVAANYGYTF.

The chain carries TRBV4-1 and TRBJ2-5; D may be TRBD1 (5 bases). Germline V gene data show CDR1 as MGHRA and CDR2 as YSYEKL. The CDR3 consists of 16 residues. Trimming took off 0 bases at V and 5 bases at J, with 16 bases between the two ends. The CDR3 nucleotides read TGCGCCAGCAGCCAAGATACAGGTTGGATCAGGGAGACCCAGTACTTC. Translation gives CASSQDTGWIRETQYF.

This chain uses TRBV5-1 with TRBJ2-7; no clear D. CDR3 length equals 12 residues. Germline values: CDR1 SGHRS, CDR2 YFSETQ. Trimming removed 2 bases from V and 5 bases from J, with 8 bases in between. CDR3 loop: CASSFLGNEQYF. The CDR3 coding sequence is TGCGCCAGCAGCTTTTTGGGAAACGAGCAGTACTTC.

The table lists this clonotype with a few counts. The DNA of the CDR3 is TGTGCCAGTAGTCCCCGGCTCATTCATACGCAGTATTTT. This encodes CASSPRLIHTQYF. The J gene is TRBJ2-3, the V gene TRBV19; D is unresolved. This CDR3 has 13 residues. Trimming removed 5 bases from V and 7 bases from J, with 13 bases in between. Germline V gives CDR1 LNHDA, CDR2 SQIVND (reference sequence).

This clonotype occurred a few times. This sequence joins TRBV7-3 and TRBJ2-3; the D gene is possibly TRBD1 (5 bases). The CDR3 is 15 amino acids. Trimming took 2 bases from V and 2 from J, leaving 11 bases between them. Germline CDR1 is SGHTA and CDR2 is FQGTGA. The CDR3 region is CASSLQGIYTDTQYF. CDR3 sequence (DNA): TGTGCCAGCAGCTTACAGGGCATTTACACAGATACGCAGTATTTT.

V gene TRBV19 combines with J gene TRBJ2-1, with D possibly TRBD2 on 5 matching bases. The V gene lost 3 bases and the J gene lost 0 bases, with 9 bases spanning the gap. The CDR3 loop spans 15 amino acids. Germline V gene data show CDR1 as LNHDA and CDR2 as SQIVND (reference sequence). The CDR3 DNA sequence: TGTGCCAGTAGTATGGAAGGACTCTCCTACAATGAGCAGTTCTTC. Protein sequence: CASSMEGLSYNEQFF.

The genes are TRBV29-1 and TRBJ2-5; D not certain. The CDR3 consists of 11 residues. Trimming removed 7 bases from V and 5 bases from J, with 11 bases in between. Germline loops: CDR1 SQVTM, CDR2 ANQGSEA. The CDR3 reads CSARRRETQYF. DNA of the CDR3: TGCAGCGCCCGCCGTAGGGAGACCCAGTACTTC.

The chain combines TRBV24-1 with TRBJ1-1; D is possibly TRBD1 (6 bases). The CDR3 totals 16 residues. CDR1 is KGHDR, CDR2 SFDVKD, per germline. V was clipped by 0 bases and J by 4 bases, with 14 bases between them. CDR3 nucleotide sequence: TGTGCCACCAGTGATTTGAACCAGGGGAGGACCACTGAAGCTTTCTTT. Translated: CATSDLNQGRTTEAFF.

V gene TRBV5-4 combines with J gene TRBJ1-2; D unclear. V was cut by 0 bases and J by 0 bases, with 6 bases left in between. The CDR3 sequence is 14 residues long. Germline V gives CDR1 SGHNT, CDR2 YYREEE (reference sequence). CDR3 amino acids: CASSLVQTNYGYTF. CDR3 bases: TGTGCCAGCAGCTTGGTCCAGACTAACTATGGCTACACCTTC.

This clonotype was recorded many times. The chain employs TRBV7-3 and TRBJ2-7; D might be TRBD1 (6 bases). Germline lookup yields CDR1 SGHTA and CDR2 FQGTGA. Trimming left V 0 bases short and J 2 bases short, with 11 bases between. CDR3 length: 15 amino acids. The CDR3 loop is CASSLTVGDTYEQYF. The DNA for the CDR3 is TGTGCCAGCAGCTTAACTGTCGGGGACACCTACGAGCAGTACTTC.

The table lists this clonotype with many counts. This chain's CDR3 is CASSPHLNLDRGTEAFF. As DNA, the CDR3 is TGTGCCAGCAGCCCCCACTTGAACCTTGACAGGGGCACTGAAGCTTTCTTT. The rearrangement joins TRBV7-9 to TRBJ1-1; 8 positions match TRBD1. With 5 bases clipped from V and 4 bases from J, the junction kept 15 bases outside the gene matches. CDR1 and CDR2 from the germline V gene are SEHNR and FQNEAQ (reference sequence). This CDR3 is built from 17 residues.

This clonotype has a handful of counts. The CDR3 nucleotides read TGTGCCAGCAGCTTTCAGGGGGCACCAGATACGCAGTATTTT. It yields the protein CASSFQGAPDTQYF. The chain uses TRBV5-6 and TRBJ2-3; 8 bases fit TRBD1. V trimming: 2 bases; J trimming: 4 bases; junction bases outside the gene matches: 3. The CDR3 runs to 14 residues. The V gene's germline CDR1 is SGHDT and CDR2 YYEEEE.

This clonotype has at least ten counts. The chain uses TRBV5-1 and TRBJ2-7, with D tentatively TRBD1 (6 bases). The length of the CDR3 is 15 residues. CDR1 and CDR2 from the germline V gene are SGHRS and YFSETQ. V was trimmed by 0 bases and J by 3 bases, leaving 13 bases between them. The CDR3 bases are TGCGCCAGCAGCTTGGGAGGGGAAGGGGGCTACGAGCAGTACGTC. The encoded protein is CASSLGGEGGYEQYV.

This clonotype has ten or more counts. V is TRBV5-1 and J is TRBJ2-5; 7 nucleotides line up with TRBD2. Germline V gene sequence: CDR1 SGHRS, CDR2 YFSETQ. V lost 4 bases and J lost 2; bases outside the gene matches: 8. This CDR3 has 15 residues. In DNA form, the CDR3 reads TGCGCCAGCAGCGCAGGAAGCGGGGATCAAGAGACCCAGTACTTC. It codes for CASSAGSGDQETQYF.

The chain combines TRBV20-1 with TRBJ2-3; 10 nucleotides align to TRBD2. The CDR3 covers 15 residues. Per germline, CDR1 DFQATT and CDR2 SNEGSKA (reference sequence). V lost 3 bases to trimming and J lost 1 base; unmatched junction nucleotides: 4. This CDR3 is CSARSTSGRTDTQYF. CDR3 DNA: TGCAGTGCTAGGTCGACTAGCGGGCGCACAGATACGCAGTATTTT.

V usage is TRBV27 and J usage is TRBJ2-3; possibly TRBD1 for D (5 bases). This CDR3 spans 15 amino acids. The germline gives CDR1 MNHEY, CDR2 SMNVEV (reference sequence). V lost 1 base and J lost 1, with 9 bases in between. CDR3 region: CASSLWARGTDTQYF. DNA of the CDR3: TGTGCCAGCAGTTTATGGGCCAGGGGCACAGATACGCAGTATTTT.

The chain uses TRBV9 and TRBJ2-3; no firm D call. CDR1 SGDLS and CDR2 YYNGEE come from the germline V gene. V dropped 4 bases and J dropped 4 bases, with 13 bases sitting between them. The CDR3 loop spans 14 amino acids. The CDR3 protein is CASSTSPGSDTQYF. The CDR3 nucleotides read TGTGCCAGCAGCACAAGTCCGGGTTCAGATACGCAGTATTTT.

This clonotype was seen at least ten times. The chain joins TRBV5-1 to TRBJ1-1; D is possibly TRBD1 (5 bases). V dropped 1 base and J dropped 0 bases, with 10 bases sitting between them. The CDR3 runs 15 residues. Looked up from germline, CDR1 is SGHRS and CDR2 is YFSETQ. The CDR3 bases are TGCGCCAGCAGCTTGATGGGGGGGGTGAACACTGAAGCTTTCTTT. It yields the protein CASSLMGGVNTEAFF.

This clonotype has just a few counts. The J gene is TRBJ1-1, the V gene TRBV6-5; tentative D call: TRBD1 (5 bases). The CDR3 covers 13 residues. The V end was cut by 10 bases, the J end by 0 bases, with 12 bases between. The V gene's germline CDR1 is MNHEY and CDR2 SVGAGI. This CDR3 is CATNTGMNTEAFF. Here the CDR3 DNA reads TGTGCCACTAACACAGGAATGAACACTGAAGCTTTCTTT.

This clonotype was picked up many times. This sequence joins TRBV23-1 and TRBJ2-5, with 9 bases aligning to TRBD2. TRBV23-1 is sorted into the ORF group, with uncertain function. CDR3 length: 16 residues. Trimming removed 3 bases from V and 3 bases from J; junction bases left unmatched: 8. Written as DNA, the CDR3 is TGCGCCAGCAGTCATAAGACTAGCGGCCGAAAAGAGACCCAGTACTTC. Protein sequence: CASSHKTSGRKETQYF.

The chain recombines TRBV28 with TRBJ1-1; 7 nucleotides agree with TRBD1. CDR1 MDHEN and CDR2 SYDVKM come from the germline V gene. V lost 6 bases and J lost 1; bases outside the gene matches: 5. The CDR3 is 14 residues long. The CDR3 DNA reads TGTGCCAGCAGACAGGGGTGGGCGAACACTGAAGCTTTCTTT. It specifies CASRQGWANTEAFF.

This rearrangement joins TRBV5-1 to TRBJ2-2, with 9 nucleotides matching TRBD1. V shed 4 bases, J shed 7 bases, and the junction held 8 bases outside the gene matches. The CDR3 is 15 residues long. Germline V CDR1 and CDR2: SGHRS, YFSETQ. The CDR3 here is CASSEWTGAVGELFF. The CDR3, as DNA: TGCGCCAGCAGCGAATGGACAGGGGCTGTCGGGGAGCTGTTTTTT.

The chain combines TRBV20-1 with TRBJ2-3; 7 bases map to TRBD1. Germline V lookup: CDR1 DFQATT, CDR2 SNEGSKA (reference sequence). The CDR3 contains 13 residues. V was pared by 7 bases and J by 2 bases, with 6 bases of the junction left unmatched. The CDR3 reads CSGRQGATDTQYF. The CDR3 DNA follows: TGCAGTGGCCGACAGGGAGCCACAGATACGCAGTATTTT.

This clonotype showed up just a few times. V is TRBV5-1 and J is TRBJ2-5; 8 positions match TRBD1. Germline V gives CDR1 SGHRS, CDR2 YFSETQ. CDR3 length: 16 amino acids. The V gene end was trimmed by 4 bases and the J gene end by 5 bases; junction bases not matched to a gene: 13. Written as DNA, the CDR3 is TGCGCCAGCAGCCCCTCCGGGACAGGAAAAAGGGAGACCCAGTACTTC. It specifies CASSPSGTGKRETQYF.

This clonotype appeared many times. The chain is built from TRBV7-9 and TRBJ2-3; D possibly corresponds to TRBD2 (6 bases). The CDR3 is made up of 16 amino acids. V lost 0 bases, J lost 2 bases, and 12 bases lay in between. The germline V gene encodes CDR1 SEHNR and CDR2 FQNEAQ (reference sequence). The CDR3 here is CASSLAEGRDTDTQYF. Written as DNA, the CDR3 is TGTGCCAGCAGCTTAGCGGAGGGCAGGGACACAGATACGCAGTATTTT.